These T cell receptor beta chains were read from a single sample in a study of T cell repertoires in cytomegalovirus infection. TCRdb re-analysed the reads in MiXCR, keeping a single row per CDR3 protein. The data contain 500,000 to 600,000 distinct CDR3 sequences, 15% to 20% of them singletons. Input material: CD8+ T cells from PBMCs. All receptors derive from a human donor in good health (CMV status not recorded). Some clones in this sample may be carry-over from other donors' samples. Both conserved end residues are part of each CDR3. A D gene is named only where the DNA matches it firmly. The size entry is marked missing in some rows and otherwise reads once, few, many or a size class.

clone size	V gene	J gene	D gene	CDR3 protein	CDR3 DNA
few	TRBV19	TRBJ2-7	TRBD1	CASSIMDRGLNEQYF	TGTGCCAGTAGTATTATGGACAGGGGGCTGAACGAGCAGTACTTC
few	TRBV28	TRBJ2-5	TRBD2	CASSPSREVGETQYF	TGTGCCAGCAGCCCCTCGCGGGAGGTCGGGGAGACCCAGTACTTC
many	TRBV12-3/TRBV12-4	TRBJ1-4	NA	CASSHSARWSTNEKLFF	TGTGCCAGCAGTCACTCTGCCCGGTGGTCAACTAATGAAAAACTGTTTTTT
few	TRBV7-6	TRBJ2-4	TRBD1	CASSLGTGLAKNIQYF	TGTGCCAGCAGCTTAGGGACAGGACTAGCCAAAAACATTCAGTACTTC
many	TRBV18	TRBJ2-5	NA	CASSPSRDTQETQYF	TGTGCCAGCTCACCTTCCAGGGACACCCAAGAGACCCAGTACTTC
many	TRBV12-3/TRBV12-4	TRBJ2-7	NA	CASSLDRVTEQYF	TGTGCCAGCAGTTTAGACAGGGTTACTGAGCAGTACTTC
many	TRBV12-5	TRBJ2-2	NA	CASGLVIRRTANTGELFF	TGTGCTAGTGGTTTGGTAATAAGAAGGACAGCGAACACCGGGGAGCTGTTTTTT
many	TRBV14	TRBJ1-2	NA	CASSQAGGNYGYTF	TGTGCCAGCAGCCAAGCAGGAGGCAACTATGGCTACACCTTC
many	TRBV12-3/TRBV12-4	TRBJ2-7	NA	CASSLQGGVYEQYF	TGTGCCAGCAGTCTCCAGGGGGGAGTCTACGAGCAGTACTTC
many	TRBV11-1	TRBJ2-1	TRBD2	CASSLFRGLAGDEQFF	TGTGCCAGCAGCCTCTTTAGGGGACTAGCGGGAGATGAGCAGTTCTTC
many	TRBV20-1	TRBJ2-7	TRBD2	CSARGRGLAASYEQYF	TGCAGTGCTAGAGGTCGGGGACTAGCGGCCTCCTACGAGCAGTACTTC
many	TRBV6-1	TRBJ1-2	NA	CASSPTMGGSYGYTF	TGTGCCAGCAGTCCGACGATGGGGGGGAGCTATGGCTACACCTTC
many	TRBV12-3/TRBV12-4	TRBJ1-1	NA	CASTRQGANTEAFF	TGTGCCAGCACACGTCAGGGTGCAAACACTGAAGCTTTCTTT
many	TRBV7-6	TRBJ2-3	TRBD2	CASSLIAGGPGDTQYF	TGTGCCAGCAGCTTAATAGCGGGGGGGCCCGGAGATACGCAGTATTTT
many	TRBV7-2	TRBJ2-7	TRBD1	CASSLGQGGEQYF	TGTGCCAGCAGCTTAGGACAGGGTGGCGAGCAGTACTTC
many	TRBV7-9	TRBJ1-1	NA	CASKRGEGTEAFF	TGTGCCAGCAAAAGAGGAGAGGGGACTGAAGCTTTCTTT
few	TRBV19	TRBJ2-1	TRBD2	CASSMGRGAYNEQFF	TGTGCCAGTAGTATGGGTCGGGGGGCCTACAATGAGCAGTTCTTC
few	TRBV28	TRBJ1-2	NA	CASSFDRGGGDGYTF	TGTGCCAGCAGTTTCGATAGGGGAGGCGGGGATGGCTACACCTTC
many	TRBV7-9	TRBJ2-5	NA	CASSPPGDETQYF	TGTGCCAGCAGCCCCCCCGGGGACGAGACCCAGTACTTC
NA	TRBV2	TRBJ2-7	NA	CASSDQRQDYEQYF	TGTGCCAGCAGTGATCAAAGACAGGACTACGAGCAGTACTTC
many	TRBV6-2/TRBV6-3	TRBJ2-7	NA	CASSYVGDEQYF	TGTGCCAGCAGTTACGTAGGCGACGAGCAGTACTTC
NA	TRBV12-3/TRBV12-4	TRBJ2-1	NA	CASSLEVETYNEQFF	TGTGCCAGCAGTTTAGAGGTGGAGACTTACAATGAGCAGTTCTTC
NA	TRBV28	TRBJ2-3	TRBD2	CASSFPGREGKLPSTDTQYF	TGTGCCAGCAGTTTTCCGGGGCGGGAGGGAAAACTACCTAGCACAGATACGCAGTATTTT
NA	TRBV5-6	TRBJ2-1	NA	CASSLLPWGRKHNEQFF	TGTGCCAGCAGCCTGTTACCCTGGGGCAGAAAACACAATGAGCAGTTCTTC
many	TRBV24-1	TRBJ2-6	TRBD1	CATSDPDRVSSGANVLTF	TGTGCCACCAGTGACCCAGACAGGGTTAGCTCTGGGGCCAACGTCCTGACTTTC
NA	TRBV15	TRBJ2-3	TRBD2	CATSSPLRAGGTDTQYF	TGTGCCACCAGCTCCCCCCTTCGGGCGGGAGGCACTGATACGCAGTATTTT
few	TRBV4-1	TRBJ2-4	NA	CASSQEETTKNIQYF	TGCGCCAGCAGCCAAGAGGAAACGACCAAAAACATTCAGTACTTC
NA	TRBV27	TRBJ2-7	TRBD2	CASRAGVGEQYF	TGCGCCAGCAGAGCGGGAGTGGGTGAGCAGTACTTC
NA	TRBV28	TRBJ2-1	NA	CASSFSEVGEQFF	TGTGCCAGCAGTTTTTCCGAGGTCGGGGAGCAGTTCTTC
few	TRBV29-1	TRBJ2-5	NA	CSVEERPSRGETQYF	TGCAGCGTTGAAGAACGGCCATCCCGGGGCGAGACCCAGTACTTC
many	TRBV7-2	TRBJ1-1	NA	CARSFDREAFF	TGTGCCAGAAGCTTCGACAGGGAAGCTTTCTTT
few	TRBV28	TRBJ1-5	NA	CASSSHRQDSNQPQHF	TGTGCCAGCAGTTCTCACCGACAGGATAGCAATCAGCCCCAGCATTTT